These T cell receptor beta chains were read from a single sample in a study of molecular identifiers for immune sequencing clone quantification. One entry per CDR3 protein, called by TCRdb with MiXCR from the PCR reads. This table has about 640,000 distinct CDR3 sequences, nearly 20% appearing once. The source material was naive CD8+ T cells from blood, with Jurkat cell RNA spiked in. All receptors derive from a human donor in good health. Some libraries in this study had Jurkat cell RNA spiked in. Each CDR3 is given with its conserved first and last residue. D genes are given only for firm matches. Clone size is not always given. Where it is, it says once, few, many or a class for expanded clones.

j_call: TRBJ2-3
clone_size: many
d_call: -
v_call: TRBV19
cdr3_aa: CASSIEVWGTDTQYF
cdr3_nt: TGTGCCAGTAGTATTGAGGTCTGGGGCACAGATACGCAGTATTTT

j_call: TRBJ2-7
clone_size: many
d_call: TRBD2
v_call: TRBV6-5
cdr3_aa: CASSYSSSGQYEQYF
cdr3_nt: TGTGCCAGCAGTTACTCGTCTAGCGGGCAGTACGAGCAGTACTTC

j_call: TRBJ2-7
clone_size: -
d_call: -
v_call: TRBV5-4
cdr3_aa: CATSRSSGEQYF
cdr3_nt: TGTGCCACCAGCCGGAGTTCGGGCGAGCAGTACTTC

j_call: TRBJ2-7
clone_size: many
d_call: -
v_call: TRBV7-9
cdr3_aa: CASSPTVSAYEQYF
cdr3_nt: TGTGCCAGCAGCCCGACAGTCTCGGCCTACGAGCAGTACTTC

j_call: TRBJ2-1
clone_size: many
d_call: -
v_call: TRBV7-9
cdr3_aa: CASSLSTVSFEQFF
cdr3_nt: TGTGCCAGCAGCTTATCGACAGTATCTTTCGAGCAGTTCTTC

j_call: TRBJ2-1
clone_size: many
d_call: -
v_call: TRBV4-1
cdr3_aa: CASSQGWLGGNEQFF
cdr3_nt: TGCGCCAGCAGCCAAGGCTGGCTAGGGGGAAATGAGCAGTTCTTC

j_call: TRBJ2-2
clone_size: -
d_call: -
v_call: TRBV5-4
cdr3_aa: CASSFGRVGTGELFF
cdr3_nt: TGTGCCAGCAGCTTTGGCAGGGTCGGTACCGGGGAGCTGTTTTTT

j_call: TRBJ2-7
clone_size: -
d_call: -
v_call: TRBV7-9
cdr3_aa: CASSFLGQHEQYF
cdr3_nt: TGTGCCAGCAGCTTTTTGGGACAACACGAGCAGTACTTC

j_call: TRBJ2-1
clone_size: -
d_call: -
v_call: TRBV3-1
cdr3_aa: CASSRVGAPLHVEQFF
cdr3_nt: TGTGCCAGCAGCCGAGTGGGGGCACCCCTGCACGTTGAGCAGTTCTTC

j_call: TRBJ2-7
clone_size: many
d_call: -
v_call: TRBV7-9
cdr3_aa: CASSLAEGPEQYF
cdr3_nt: TGTGCCAGCAGCTTAGCGGAGGGGCCCGAGCAGTACTTC

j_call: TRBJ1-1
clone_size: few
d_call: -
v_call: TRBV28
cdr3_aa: CASSYTENTEASF
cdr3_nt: TGTGCCAGCAGCTACACAGAGAACACTGAAGCTTCCTTT

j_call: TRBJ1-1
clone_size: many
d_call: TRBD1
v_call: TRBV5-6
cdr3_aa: CASSLPGQGFWDTEAFF
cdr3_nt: TGTGCCAGCAGCTTACCGGGACAGGGTTTTTGGGACACTGAAGCTTTCTTT

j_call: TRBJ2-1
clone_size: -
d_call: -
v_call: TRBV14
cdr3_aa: CASSITESYNGQFF
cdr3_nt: TGTGCCAGCAGCATTACGGAATCCTACAATGGGCAGTTCTTC

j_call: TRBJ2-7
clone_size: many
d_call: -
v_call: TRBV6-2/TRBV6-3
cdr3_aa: CASSYLGPEQYF
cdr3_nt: TGTGCCAGCAGTTACCTGGGGCCCGAGCAGTACTTC

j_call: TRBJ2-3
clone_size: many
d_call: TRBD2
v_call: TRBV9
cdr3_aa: CASSRGLAGASTDTQYF
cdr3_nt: TGTGCCAGCAGCAGGGGACTAGCGGGGGCGAGCACAGATACGCAGTATTTT

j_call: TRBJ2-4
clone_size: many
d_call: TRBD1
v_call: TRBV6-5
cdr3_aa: CASSYGTGFIQYF
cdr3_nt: TGTGCCAGCAGTTACGGGACAGGGTTCATTCAGTACTTC

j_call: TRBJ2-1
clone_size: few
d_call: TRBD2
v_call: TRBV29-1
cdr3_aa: CSVEGLAGDFEQFF
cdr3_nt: TGCAGCGTTGAAGGGCTAGCGGGAGATTTTGAGCAGTTCTTC

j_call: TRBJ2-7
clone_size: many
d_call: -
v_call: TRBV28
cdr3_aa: CASSLSREYYEQYF
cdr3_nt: TGTGCCAGCAGTTTATCCCGGGAGTACTACGAGCAGTACTTC

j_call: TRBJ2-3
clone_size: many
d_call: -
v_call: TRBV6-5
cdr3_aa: CASSYSMGGVDTQYF
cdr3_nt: TGTGCCAGCAGTTACTCGATGGGGGGAGTGGATACGCAGTATTTT

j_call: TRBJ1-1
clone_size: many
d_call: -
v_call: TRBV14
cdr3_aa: CASSQAGGEAFF
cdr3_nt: TGTGCCAGCAGCCAGGCGGGGGGTGAAGCTTTCTTT

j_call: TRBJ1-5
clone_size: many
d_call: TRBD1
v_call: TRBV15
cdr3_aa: CATSRPDRLGQPQHF
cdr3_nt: TGTGCCACCAGCAGACCGGACAGGCTGGGTCAGCCCCAGCATTTT

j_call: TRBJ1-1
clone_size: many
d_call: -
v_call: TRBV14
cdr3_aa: CASSHPSTMNTEAFF
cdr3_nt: TGTGCCAGCAGCCACCCCTCAACCATGAACACTGAAGCTTTCTTT

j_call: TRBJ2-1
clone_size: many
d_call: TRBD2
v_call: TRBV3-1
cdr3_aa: CASSSRLAVEQFF
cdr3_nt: TGTGCCAGCAGCTCTCGACTAGCGGTTGAGCAGTTCTTC

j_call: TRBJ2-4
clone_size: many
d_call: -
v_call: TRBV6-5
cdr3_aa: CASGLWEGVAGNIQYF
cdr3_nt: TGTGCCAGCGGGCTCTGGGAGGGGGTGGCGGGAAACATTCAGTACTTC

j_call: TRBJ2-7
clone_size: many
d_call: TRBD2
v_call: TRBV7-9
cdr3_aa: CASSLRLAGVEEQYF
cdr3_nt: TGTGCCAGCAGCCTCAGACTAGCGGGAGTGGAAGAGCAGTACTTC

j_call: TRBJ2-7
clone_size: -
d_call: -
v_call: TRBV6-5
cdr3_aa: CASSYSSDRHASEQYF
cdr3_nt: TGTGCCAGCAGTTACTCGTCTGACAGACACGCCAGCGAGCAGTACTTC

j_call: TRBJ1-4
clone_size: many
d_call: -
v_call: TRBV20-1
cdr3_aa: CSARSGASEKLFF
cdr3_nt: TGCAGTGCTAGGTCGGGGGCTAGTGAAAAACTGTTTTTT

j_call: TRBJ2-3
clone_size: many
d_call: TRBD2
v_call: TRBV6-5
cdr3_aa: CASSYSDLAGSADTQYF
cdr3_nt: TGTGCCAGCAGTTACTCCGACCTAGCGGGAAGCGCAGATACGCAGTATTTT

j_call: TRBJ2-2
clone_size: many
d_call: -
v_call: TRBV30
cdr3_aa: CAWSEGGGELFF
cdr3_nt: TGTGCCTGGAGTGAGGGCGGCGGGGAGCTGTTTTTT

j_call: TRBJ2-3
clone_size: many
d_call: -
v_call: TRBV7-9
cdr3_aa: CASSPTSGGRGDTQYF
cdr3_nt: TGTGCCAGCAGCCCCACCTCGGGGGGCCGGGGGGATACGCAGTATTTT

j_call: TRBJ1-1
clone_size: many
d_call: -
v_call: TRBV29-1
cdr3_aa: CSVEETEAFF
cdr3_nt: TGCAGCGTTGAAGAGACTGAAGCTTTCTTT

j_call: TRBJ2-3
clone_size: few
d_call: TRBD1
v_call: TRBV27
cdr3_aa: CASSLMDRGNTDTQYF
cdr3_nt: TGTGCCAGCAGTTTAATGGACAGGGGTAACACAGATACGCAGTATTTT

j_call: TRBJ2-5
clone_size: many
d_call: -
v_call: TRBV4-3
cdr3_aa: CASSQAWGSRETQYF
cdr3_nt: TGCGCCAGCAGCCAAGCGTGGGGCTCGAGAGAGACCCAGTACTTC

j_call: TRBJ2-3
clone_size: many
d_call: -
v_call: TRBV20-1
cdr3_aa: CSAIVGDPPDTQYF
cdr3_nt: TGCAGTGCTATAGTGGGAGATCCTCCTGATACGCAGTATTTT

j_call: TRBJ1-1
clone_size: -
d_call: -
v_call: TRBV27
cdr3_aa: CASSLSAGMGWGTEAFF
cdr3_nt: TGTGCCAGCAGTTTATCGGCCGGGATGGGTTGGGGCACTGAAGCTTTCTTT

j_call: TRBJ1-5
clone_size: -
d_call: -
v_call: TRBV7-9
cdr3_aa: CASSLALVGLGYSNRPQHF
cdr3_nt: TGTGCCAGCAGCTTAGCGCTGGTGGGCCTGGGTTATTCCAATCGGCCCCAGCATTTT

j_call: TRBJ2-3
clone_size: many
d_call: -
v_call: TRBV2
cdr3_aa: CAIKGVTDTQYF
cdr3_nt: TGTGCCATCAAGGGGGTTACGGATACGCAGTATTTT

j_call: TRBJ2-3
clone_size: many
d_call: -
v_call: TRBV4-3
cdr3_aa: CASSLDRKGMDTQYF
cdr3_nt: TGCGCCAGCAGCCTAGACAGAAAGGGCATGGATACGCAGTATTTT

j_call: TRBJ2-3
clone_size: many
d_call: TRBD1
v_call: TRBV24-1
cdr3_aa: CATSDGTVYGGDTQYF
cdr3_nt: TGTGCCACCAGTGATGGGACAGTATACGGAGGTGATACGCAGTATTTT

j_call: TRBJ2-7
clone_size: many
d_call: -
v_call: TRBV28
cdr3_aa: CASSTGLTSYEQYF
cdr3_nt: TGTGCCAGCAGTACAGGGTTAACCTCCTACGAGCAGTACTTC

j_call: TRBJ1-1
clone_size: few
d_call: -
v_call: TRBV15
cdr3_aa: CATSRGDTSGTEAFF
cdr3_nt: TGTGCCACCAGCAGAGGGGACACCTCCGGGACTGAAGCTTTCTTT

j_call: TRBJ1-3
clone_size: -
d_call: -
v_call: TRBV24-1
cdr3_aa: CATSDPGASGNTIYF
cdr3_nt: TGTGCCACCAGTGATCCAGGAGCCTCTGGAAACACCATATATTTT